This section outlines one T cell receptor beta chain sequence together with its context. Its antigen remains unknown. The germline gives CDR1 SGHKS, CDR2 YYEKEE (reference sequence). The CDR3 covers 13 residues. V shed 3 bases and J shed 0 bases, with 3 bases lying between them. These data belong to a study of cytomegalovirus exposure and HLA in healthy donors. In the study overall: Among the approximately 370 donors who were genotyped, roughly 85% fell in the genetic ancestry cluster that is associated with self-reported Caucasian donors.

Overall study results and limits: As a later analysis showed, several of the most significant clusters appeared to be linked to common viral pathogens. Upon later analysis, TCR association rates were observed to vary by HLA locus, being highest for DRB1 and lowest for HLA-C.

Vbeta (60) and Jbeta (13) primers were used in the PCR. Libraries were prepared by immunoSEQ multiplex PCR; TCRdb keeps only in-frame clonotypes and omits some of them. The repertoire holds around 100,000 clones, roughly 83% seen once, with 4.1% in the top ten. The chain combines TRBV5-5 with TRBJ2-2; D gene uncertain. The material sequenced was PBMCs. The TCR was taken from a female donor in good health and CMV-seropositive. CDR3 protein: CASSSANTGELFF. In nucleotides, the CDR3 is TGTGCCAGCAGCTCCGCGAACACCGGGGAGCTGTTTTTT.